The rows below give T cell receptor beta chains drawn from one sample of a study of cytotoxic CD8 clonotypes in ibrutinib-treated CLL. TCRdb's copy holds only in-frame clones and misses some; the assay was immunoSEQ multiplex PCR. The repertoire has roughly 56,000 clones, roughly 71% of them found once; the top ten carry around 42%. The specimen was PBMCs, collected after 12 months of ibrutinib treatment. All receptors derive from a human donor with chronic lymphocytic leukemia. Both conserved end residues are part of each CDR3. The D gene is left open where the match is weak. Rows give clone size only sometimes, using once, few, many, or a class for an expanded clone.

J gene	D gene	V gene	CDR3 length	clone size	CDR3 protein	CDR3 DNA
TRBJ2-3	TRBD2	TRBV7-2	18	NA	CASSTTRTSGSLADTQYF	TGTGCCAGCAGCACCACGAGGACTAGCGGGAGTTTAGCAGATACGCAGTATTTT
TRBJ2-1	TRBD1	TRBV27	15	once	CASSFRGSSYNEQFF	TGTGCCAGCAGTTTCAGGGGGAGCTCCTACAATGAGCAGTTCTTC
TRBJ2-3	TRBD1	TRBV7-3	15	few	CATFRSHRGEDTQYF	TGTGCCACCTTTCGTTCGCACAGGGGGGAAGATACGCAGTATTTT
TRBJ2-1	TRBD2	TRBV4-2	16	NA	CASSQRRASGRYEQFF	TGTGCCAGCAGCCAACGCCGGGCTAGCGGGCGCTATGAGCAGTTCTTC
TRBJ1-1	NA	TRBV6-5	14	NA	CASSTRTGNTEAFF	TGTGCCAGCAGTACCAGGACGGGGAACACTGAAGCTTTCTTT
TRBJ2-7	NA	TRBV15	15	NA	CATSRDLSGIDEQYF	TGTGCCACCAGCAGAGATCTCTCGGGTATCGACGAGCAGTACTTC
TRBJ2-1	TRBD1	TRBV10-1	18	few	CASSEGGQGISFGNEQFF	TGCGCCAGCAGTGAGGGGGGACAGGGAATATCTTTTGGCAATGAGCAGTTCTTC
TRBJ1-6	NA	TRBV7-6	16	NA	CASSLASGMGNSPLHF	TGTGCCAGCAGCTTAGCCTCAGGGATGGGTAATTCACCCCTCCACTTT
TRBJ1-4	NA	TRBV25-1	14	NA	CASSGQATNEKLFF	TGTGCCAGCAGTGGTCAAGCAACTAATGAAAAACTGTTTTTT
TRBJ2-5	NA	TRBV10-3	15	NA	CAISEFTAGQETQYF	TGTGCCATCAGTGAGTTTACGGCTGGCCAAGAGACCCAGTACTTC
TRBJ1-4	NA	TRBV7-9	17	NA	CASSLGAGRATNEKLFF	TGTGCCAGCAGCTTAGGTGCAGGCAGAGCAACTAATGAAAAACTGTTTTTT
TRBJ2-2	NA	TRBV6-5	14	few	CASSYAKNTGELFF	TGTGCCAGCAGTTACGCGAAGAACACCGGGGAGCTGTTTTTT
TRBJ1-5	NA	TRBV5-4	11	few	CASSDRKPQHF	TGTGCCAGCAGCGACCGTAAGCCCCAGCATTTT
TRBJ2-7	NA	TRBV18	12	NA	CASSGWGVEQYF	TGTGCCAGCTCCGGATGGGGGGTCGAGCAGTACTTC
TRBJ2-7	TRBD2	TRBV27	15	NA	CASSHLAGDHPEQYF	TGTGCCAGCAGCCATCTAGCGGGAGACCACCCAGAGCAGTACTTC
TRBJ2-7	TRBD2	TRBV7-9	13	few	CASRAGRGDEQYF	TGTGCCAGCCGAGCGGGAAGAGGCGACGAGCAGTACTTC
TRBJ1-5	TRBD1	TRBV2	15	once	CASGQGAASNQPQHF	TGTGCCAGCGGGCAGGGGGCCGCCTCGAATCAGCCCCAGCATTTT
TRBJ2-1	NA	TRBV7-2	13	few	CASSLAENNEQFF	TGTGCCAGCAGCTTAGCGGAAAACAATGAGCAGTTCTTC
TRBJ1-3	TRBD1	TRBV2	17	NA	CASSEDLRDRGGNTIYF	TGTGCCAGCAGTGAGGACCTCCGGGACAGGGGAGGAAACACCATATATTTT
TRBJ2-7	NA	TRBV4-3	15	few	CASSQEWQGPYEQYF	TGCGCCAGCAGCCAAGAATGGCAGGGGCCCTACGAGCAGTACTTC
TRBJ1-2	NA	TRBV20-1	11	few	CSAGDLQAPVF	TGCAGTGCTGGCGACCTACAGGCACCGGTCTTC
TRBJ2-6	NA	TRBV7-6	19	NA	CASSLGLGGQSSGANVLTF	TGTGCCAGCAGCTTAGGGCTCGGCGGACAAAGCTCTGGGGCCAACGTCCTGACTTTC
TRBJ1-1	NA	TRBV28	13	NA	CASSLPPTGWAFF	TGTGCCAGCAGTTTACCCCCGACGGGGTGGGCTTTCTTT
TRBJ2-7	NA	TRBV21-1	14	NA	CASSATSGSYEQYF	TGTGCCAGCAGTGCGACTAGCGGGAGCTACGAGCAGTACTTC
TRBJ2-2	TRBD2	TRBV7-3	16	NA	CASSKTSGANTGELFF	TGTGCCAGCAGCAAAACTAGCGGGGCGAACACCGGGGAGCTGTTTTTT
TRBJ2-7	NA	TRBV7-2	11	few	CASSLSVEQYF	TGTGCCAGCAGCTTATCCGTCGAGCAGTACTTC
TRBJ2-7	NA	TRBV29-1	14	NA	CSVAGRSPPYEQYF	TGCAGCGTTGCGGGGCGTTCCCCTCCCTACGAGCAGTACTTC
TRBJ1-2	TRBD1	TRBV28	14	NA	CASSLWTGGDGYTF	TGTGCCAGCAGTTTATGGACAGGGGGCGATGGCTACACCTTC